Detailed here is one TCR beta chain. Its target is not known. The data derive from a study of OX40 agonist ivuxolimab in advanced cancers. Overall study context: The patients received agonistic anti-OX40 (CD134) antibody ivuxolimab. The dose-escalation cohort had hepatocellular carcinoma, melanoma, renal cell or head and neck cancer. Study results and limitations: Compared with CD4+, CD8+ T cells on average had more expanded clones. In the 0.1 to 3.0 mg/kg range, CD4+ and CD8+ blood T cells had expanded clonally by week 6.

Profiled with immunoSEQ multiplex PCR; TCRdb holds only in-frame clones, not every one. The sample has over 45,000 clones, around 83% seen once. Germline CDR1 and CDR2: LNHDA and SQIVND (reference sequence). V lost 8 bases, J lost 1 base, and 12 bases lay in between. This CDR3 has 14 residues. Sequenced here: CD4+ or CD8+ T cells sorted from blood, sampled in a trial of the OX40 agonist ivuxolimab. The receptor was derived from an adult with an advanced solid tumor such as melanoma, head and neck, liver or kidney cancer. The chain couples TRBV19 to TRBJ1-5, with unresolved D. CDR3 in DNA: TGTGCCAGTGGCGTGGGGTCCAGCAATCAGCCCCAGCATTTT. This codes for CASGVGSSNQPQHF.